This entry is about one T cell receptor beta chain. Method: immunoSEQ multiplex PCR; TCRdb's copy keeps in-frame clones and lacks some. The sample lists fewer than 30,000 clones, roughly 96% occurring once. The source of the sample is a study of B cell selection in AIRE deficiency. Sorting defined conventional CD4 T cells as CD4+CD127+. The V gene lost 5 bases and the J gene lost 2 bases, with 14 bases spanning the gap. The germline V gene encodes CDR1 SGHTA and CDR2 FQGTGA. The CDR3 contains 15 residues. Specimen: conventional CD4+ T cells sorted from PBMCs. This sequence originates from a human donor with AIRE deficiency. The chain couples TRBV7-3 to TRBJ2-3; maybe TRBD2 (5 bases). The CDR3 coding sequence is TGTGCCAGCAGCGTCGCCGGGGAATTCACAGATACGCAGTATTTT. Protein product: CASSVAGEFTDTQYF.